This TCR beta chain came from a study of T cells in Graves' hyperthyroidism and ophthalmopathy. General study findings and limits: A model using 13 V-J features told ophthalmopathy apart from stable hyperthyroidism.

Concerning this clonotype itself: What it binds is not known.

It was RNA transcripts that yielded the amplified TCR beta CDR3 regions. First-round RT-PCR with HTBI primers amplified the TCR CDR3 region. A single record per CDR3 protein comes from TCRdb applying MiXCR to the multiplex PCR reads. The sample contains 700,000 to 850,000 distinct CDR3 sequences, over 35% of which appear only once. V trimming: 3 bases; J trimming: 2 bases; junction bases outside the gene matches: 10. The CDR3 has 16 residues. The germline gives CDR1 DFQATT, CDR2 SNEGSKA (reference sequence). No ophthalmopathy progression within 18 months constituted stable Graves' hyperthyroidism. The chain couples TRBV20-1 to TRBJ1-5; 7 bases are shared with TRBD1. This receptor was identified in a middle-aged woman with Graves' hyperthyroidism. Sequenced material: blood. The DNA for the CDR3 is TGCAGTGCTAGGGGTAGACAGGGATGGGGCAATCAGCCCCAGCATTTT. Encoded protein: CSARGRQGWGNQPQHF.